Listed below are T cell receptor beta chains from one sample, sequenced in a study of OX40 agonist ivuxolimab in advanced cancers. Some clones are missing from TCRdb's copy, which holds only in-frame ones; the method was immunoSEQ multiplex PCR. The sample lists about 40,000 clones, 75% to 90% seen once, with 2.5% to 3% in the top ten. The sample was CD4+ or CD8+ T cells sorted from blood, taken in a trial of the OX40 agonist ivuxolimab. These receptors all stem from an adult with an advanced solid tumor such as melanoma, head and neck, liver or kidney cancer. Each CDR3 is given with its conserved first and last residue. A D gene is named only where the DNA matches it firmly. Size is omitted from some rows. Given values are once, few, many or a class for expanded clones.

D: TRBD2
V: TRBV2
J: TRBJ2-1
size: few
DNA: TGTGCCAGCAGTGAATCCCCTAGCGGGAGAAGCCGATTCAGTGAGCAGTTCTTC
CDR3: CASSESPSGRSRFSEQFF

D: TRBD2
V: TRBV9
J: TRBJ2-1
size: -
DNA: TGTGCCAGCAGCGTCCAAGCGGGGGCTAGGAATGAGCAGTTCTTC
CDR3: CASSVQAGARNEQFF

D: -
V: TRBV13
J: TRBJ2-3
size: -
DNA: TGTGCCAGCAATAAGGGGGTACGGGCAGATACGCAGTATTTT
CDR3: CASNKGVRADTQYF

D: -
V: TRBV7-2
J: TRBJ2-2
size: -
DNA: TGTGCCAGCAGCGCAACGAACACCGGGGAGCTGTTTTTT
CDR3: CASSATNTGELFF

D: -
V: TRBV18
J: TRBJ2-1
size: -
DNA: TGTGCCAGCTCACCACCCGGGGCTCGGGTCTACAATGAGCAGTTCTTC
CDR3: CASSPPGARVYNEQFF

D: -
V: TRBV4-2
J: TRBJ2-7
size: -
DNA: TGTGCCAGCAGCCAAGAGTCCCGGACATTCTACGAGCAGTACTTC
CDR3: CASSQESRTFYEQYF

D: TRBD1
V: TRBV11-2
J: TRBJ1-5
size: -
DNA: TGTGCCAGCAGCCCCGGGACAGGCAATCAGCCCCAGCATTTT
CDR3: CASSPGTGNQPQHF

D: -
V: TRBV10-3
J: TRBJ1-4
size: -
DNA: TGTGCCATCAGTGACCAGGGTGGAGAAAAACTGTTTTTT
CDR3: CAISDQGGEKLFF

D: -
V: TRBV6-1
J: TRBJ1-2
size: -
DNA: TGTGCCAGCAGTCTCCAGGCCAGTGGTGGCTACACCTTC
CDR3: CASSLQASGGYTF

D: TRBD1
V: TRBV30
J: TRBJ1-6
size: -
DNA: TGTGCCTGGAGCGGCTTGGGGACAGGCAATTCACCCCTCCACTTT
CDR3: CAWSGLGTGNSPLHF

D: -
V: TRBV27
J: TRBJ1-4
size: -
DNA: TGTGCCAGCAGTTACGACAGACCTGCAACTAATGAAAAACTGTTTTTT
CDR3: CASSYDRPATNEKLFF

D: -
V: TRBV18
J: TRBJ2-1
size: once
DNA: TGTGCCAGCTCACCAGGGACTCAAGACAATGAGCAGTTCTTC
CDR3: CASSPGTQDNEQFF

D: -
V: TRBV6-6
J: TRBJ2-3
size: -
DNA: TGTGCCAGCAGTTACGGACACTACTTCACAGATACGCAGTATTTT
CDR3: CASSYGHYFTDTQYF

D: -
V: TRBV7-7
J: TRBJ1-1
size: -
DNA: TGTGCCAGCAGCCAAAACACGAACACTGAAGCTTTCTTT
CDR3: CASSQNTNTEAFF

D: TRBD2
V: TRBV5-8
J: TRBJ2-2
size: -
DNA: TGTGCCAGCGTGCGGGAGGGCCATGTCGGGGAGCTGTTTTTT
CDR3: CASVREGHVGELFF